The entry below gives a single T cell receptor (beta chain) sequence along with its context. This clone was seen more than once but under ten times. Its target antigen remains unknown. Base qualities are not provided; no much larger clone lies one nucleotide away. This entry belongs to a study of cytomegalovirus exposure and HLA in healthy donors (TCRdb year 2017). The study in broad terms: An earlier analysis of roughly 570 of the donors reported 276 Gb of sequence data and 90 million to 120 million unique TCR beta sequences obtained from approximately 180 million T cells. A later analysis re-examined previously published TCR beta repertoires from more than 600 donors and added high-resolution HLA genotyping to investigate patterns of TCR occurrence. High-throughput TCR immunosequencing, statistical association of individual TCRs with disease status, and machine learning were combined to predict cytomegalovirus infection status. Donor age, sex, ethnicity and CMV serostatus were compiled alongside the repertoire data. Among 398 genotyped donors of the cohort, an average of around 240,000 unique TCR beta nucleotide sequences were sequenced per donor, roughly 18% of them non-productive. The study aimed to test whether signatures of past pathogen exposure could be identified by cataloging public T cell receptors. Several DR-DQ haplotypes were treated as single units for association and clustering because of strong linkage in the cohort. The later analysis used no new phenotypic data to find candidate immune exposures, relying instead on TCR beta sequences and their occurrence across donors. Besides the first cohort of some 670 subjects, a separate validation cohort made up of over 100 different subjects was used. Typing coverage varied by locus: roughly 620-640 donors for A, B, C, DRB1 and DQB1; approximately 500 for DQA1; 600 to 610 for DPA1; roughly 470 for DPB1. Genome-wide SNP genotypes for about 60% of the 666 donors were used in a later genetic analysis, which treated that subset as a discovery cohort. In an earlier analysis of 587 of the donors, high-throughput TCR beta sequencing was used to judge whether each TCR beta V gene segment behaved as functional or pseudogenic. An early release that covered more than 550 HLA-typed donors contained around 300 gigabases of sequencing data and roughly 84 million unique TCR sequences. All discovery cohort repertoires had been generated using a single sequencing platform. Class I and class II HLA loci were covered by the typing at four-digit resolution. The genetic ancestry cluster associated with self-reported Caucasian donors included 80% to 90% of the 398 genotyped donors. The study profiled the T cell repertoires of fewer than 850 subjects by immunosequencing and related them to cytomegalovirus serostatus.

From the germline V gene (reference sequence), CDR1 is PRHDT and CDR2 is FYEKMQ. The CDR3, from cysteine to phenylalanine, totals 13 residues. The only DNA kept is the CDR3, 39 bases in frame from the first base. V gives up 3 bases and J gives up 3 bases, and the segment between their germline ends measures 6 bases. The paper as a whole reports these results and caveats: The study gave a list of 150 to 200 TCR beta chains associated with cytomegalovirus. Strong co-occurrence of HLA alleles, especially DR and DQ, made assigning TCR associations to individual alleles difficult. Some IMGT-functional V segments, including TRBV6-2 and TRBV6-3, could not be distinguished by the 87-base-pair reads and were therefore excluded. Sequencing depth was assumed to be roughly uniform across donors in the presence/absence analyses, though that assumption may not hold. In a later analysis, TCR association rates were found to vary across HLA loci, with the most associated TCRs seen for DRB1 alleles and the fewest for HLA-C alleles. In an earlier analysis of 587 of the donors, most TCR beta V segments appeared in productive rearrangements about 87% or about 30% of the time, broadly matching IMGT annotations. Compared with equally common non-associated chains, HLA-associated TCR beta chains in a later analysis were more clonally expanded and had lower generation probabilities. A cluster of highly shared sequence variants was judged likely to represent a technical artifact of the sequencing pipeline. In a later analysis, most CMV-associated TCR beta chains were found to appear HLA-restricted, with HLA associations seemingly driven largely by CMV exposure. An association between a missense DCLRE1C variant and V-gene and J-gene trimming of TCR beta chains was found in a later genetic analysis and replicated in an independent cohort. Correlated functional status among segregating V segments might reflect linkage disequilibrium, but an unknown experimental factor could not be ruled out. A later analysis reported that several top co-occurrence clusters appeared linked to parvovirus B19, influenza, CMV and Epstein-Barr virus. A further reported finding was that TCR beta sequences accurately predicted the HLA-A and HLA-B alleles for most subjects in the first cohort. According to the authors, the approach could potentially be generalized to other disease states and immunological phenotypes. Because some donors lacked HLA typing at each locus, the association tests relied only on the typed subset. The only immune exposure information available for the cohort was CMV serostatus. In this cohort, only TCR beta chains were sequenced, and detectable features were limited by the absence of alpha or paired-chain data. The classifier was reported to diagnose cytomegalovirus status with high specificity and sensitivity in both the original cohort and the validation cohort. Around 16 rarely observed V segments, including chromosome 9 orphons, were excluded from the earlier analysis of some 590 of the donors because counts were too low. Specific HLA alleles were associated with 15,000 to 20,000 TCR beta sequences at a false discovery rate of 0.05 in a later analysis. Most TCR sequences were observed very rarely across donors, whereas some public TCRs were present in many individuals. In a later genetic analysis, fewer N-insertions in productive TCRs were reported among donors in an Asian-associated ancestry cluster than the approximately 630-donor mean. In vitro tests confirmed that a few of the cytomegalovirus-associated TCR beta chains recognize cytomegalovirus antigens.

The cohort comprised more than 550 healthy bone marrow donors. Cohort members were all nominally healthy when sampled, although unrecorded immune exposures were likely present. The donor was CMV seronegative and belonged to the group of over 350 seronegative cohort members. Every donor gave a peripheral blood sample, and the peripheral blood mononuclear cells from that sample were used for TCR beta sequencing. Genomic DNA was extracted from the blood cell samples with the Qiagen DNeasy Blood Extraction Kit. The library was built by means of the immunoSEQ multiplex PCR assay. For the multiplex PCR, a mixture combining 60 forward primers for TCR Vbeta segments and 13 reverse primers for TCR Jbeta segments was used. The CDR3 region of rearranged TCR beta genes was amplified from genomic DNA with a multiplex PCR assay. Amplified TCR beta libraries were sequenced as 87-base-pair reads on the Illumina HiSeq System. Per the source publication's procedure: Across the 700 or so repertoires, a later analysis counted tens of millions of unique TCR beta chains, 9.5 million to 13 million of which were shared by at least two donors. Raw reads were error-corrected and collapsed into unique sequences with a nearest-neighbor algorithm that merged closely related sequences to remove PCR and sequencing errors. To assign V, D and J gene segments, CDR3 sequences were aligned to IMGT reference sequences. For a sequence to be retained, a match of at least six nucleotides was required to both a V gene segment and a J gene segment. Rearrangements were called productive when the CDR3 lacked stop codons and stayed in frame with V and J; all others were non-productive. CDR3 was defined by IMGT convention, running from the second conserved V-encoded cysteine to the conserved J-encoded phenylalanine. The earlier analysis of approximately 500 of the donors excluded sequences that lacked an unambiguous match to a single V gene segment. In an earlier analysis of 587 of the donors, a V segment was called functional when productive rearrangements were above 56.7%, and segregating when the standard deviation between donors exceeded 5%. To diagnose cytomegalovirus status from the catalog of TCR beta chain sequences, a statistical classification framework was built. A later analysis assigned V and J genes by comparing TCR nucleotide sequences with IMGT/GENE-DB human TR gene sequences. A later analysis assigned CDR3 sequences and most-parsimonious VDJ recombination scenarios with the TCRdist pipeline. A later analysis defined each TCR beta chain by its CDR3 amino acid sequence plus V-gene family, and excluded reads lacking a unique V-gene family. A later analysis removed 592 highly shared, low-generation-probability nucleotide sequences to deal with suspected cross-contamination and a sequencing artifact. In a later analysis, a clonal expansion index for each public chain was calculated from normalized within-repertoire ranks of inferred template counts. In a later analysis, generation probabilities were computed with a VDJ recombination model fitted to out-of-frame rearrangements, and the resulting probabilities were checked against IGoR. In a later analysis, hypergeometric tests were used to score TCR-TCR, TCR-HLA and TCR-CMV co-occurrence, with a repertoire-size bias correction applied to TCR pairs. To estimate false discovery rates, a later analysis permuted the HLA or CMV assignments 20 times. A later analysis grouped co-occurring TCRs with DBSCAN, adding TCRdist sequence similarity when clustering within HLA-allele-positive subsets. Repertoires with fewer than 30,000 or more than 120,000 public chains were left out of co-occurrence clustering, as were four to six repertoires with anomalous nucleotide sharing. TCRdb took over this immuneACCESS table, retaining in-frame rearrangements with V and J assigned. Such tables are incomplete; in checked studies, under half of the missing clones stem from an unresolved V gene, and the remainder is unexplained. V, J and clone size reflect that table, while D and trimming were determined from the DNA. In all, the sample holds about 110,000 clones, and 73% of those were seen once. The ten largest make up under 9.5% of the sample.

The source of this sequence is a man in his forties in good health and CMV-seronegative. Sequenced material: PBMCs. This receptor chain uses TRBV13 and TRBJ1-3, with a weak D call of TRBD1 (5 bases match). This receptor carries the CDR3 CASSLGGGNTIYF. Read as DNA, the sequence is TGTGCCAGCAGCTTGGGGGGTGGAAACACCATATATTTT.